The T cell receptor beta chain under discussion was sequenced for a study of blood T cell repertoires in COVID-19. Turning to the study itself: Sample material is recorded as cDNA or gDNA derived from T cells, B-cell-depleted T cells, or PBMCs.

CDR3 length: 16 residues. Germline lookup yields CDR1 LGHDT and CDR2 YNNKEL (reference sequence). With 0 bases clipped from V and 7 bases from J, the junction kept 10 bases outside the gene matches. In the study's own analysis: Estimated nucleated cell counts came from reference gene primer amplification. Libraries were prepared by immunoSEQ multiplex PCR; TCRdb keeps only in-frame clonotypes and omits some of them. That table furnishes V, J and clone size, whereas the DNA furnished D and trimming. The top ten clones hold more than 4.5% of a sample with roughly 80,000 clones, around 88% of them seen once.

V gene TRBV3-1 (or the pseudogene TRBV3-2) combines with J gene TRBJ1-2; 8 nucleotides line up with TRBD1. The sequence was collected from a woman aged 80 or over with acute or convalescent COVID-19. Source material: peripheral blood. The CDR3, as DNA: TGTGCCAGCAGCCAAGATTCAGGCAGGGGGCGAGGTGGCTACACCTTC. Translation: CASSQDSGRGRGGYTF.